A selection of T cell receptor beta chains follows, all from one sample in a study of T cell responses to AZD1222 COVID-19 vaccine. Clones were read by immunoSEQ multiplex PCR, and TCRdb kept only the in-frame ones, dropping some. The sample lists approximately 120,000 clones, roughly 90% occurring once. The source was peripheral blood, collected on day 0 of MenACWY control vaccination. Every receptor here comes from an adult in good health. Each CDR3 is given with its conserved first and last residue. Fields, in order: J gene, D gene, clone size, CDR3 length, V gene, CDR3 protein, CDR3 DNA. D genes are given only for firm matches. Rows may omit the clone size; those that give it use once, few, many or a size class.

j_call: TRBJ1-5; d_call: -; clone_size: -; cdr3_length: 15; v_call: TRBV19; cdr3_aa: CASSILVGGGQPQHF; cdr3_nt: TGTGCCAGTAGTATACTAGTGGGGGGGGGCCAGCCCCAGCATTTT
j_call: TRBJ2-6; d_call: -; clone_size: -; cdr3_length: 12; v_call: TRBV19; cdr3_aa: CATSPGANVLTF; cdr3_nt: TGTGCCACCTCCCCTGGGGCCAACGTCCTGACTTTC
j_call: TRBJ1-1; d_call: -; clone_size: -; cdr3_length: 11; v_call: TRBV5-4; cdr3_aa: CASSLEGRAFF; cdr3_nt: TGTGCCAGCAGCTTGGAGGGGAGAGCTTTCTTT
j_call: TRBJ2-7; d_call: -; clone_size: -; cdr3_length: 15; v_call: TRBV11-3; cdr3_aa: CASSSGGTDPYEQYF; cdr3_nt: TGTGCCAGCAGCTCTGGAGGGACAGATCCCTACGAGCAGTACTTC
j_call: TRBJ1-4; d_call: -; clone_size: once; cdr3_length: 12; v_call: TRBV6-2/TRBV6-3; cdr3_aa: CASSYQGEKLFF; cdr3_nt: TGTGCCAGCAGTTACCAGGGTGAAAAACTGTTTTTT
j_call: TRBJ2-5; d_call: -; clone_size: -; cdr3_length: 11; v_call: TRBV28; cdr3_aa: CASSLYETQYF; cdr3_nt: TGTGCCAGCAGTTTATATGAGACCCAGTACTTC
j_call: TRBJ2-7; d_call: -; clone_size: -; cdr3_length: 15; v_call: TRBV7-6; cdr3_aa: CASSLATGTPYEQYF; cdr3_nt: TGTGCCAGCAGCTTAGCGACAGGCACACCCTACGAGCAGTACTTC
j_call: TRBJ2-1; d_call: -; clone_size: -; cdr3_length: 14; v_call: TRBV19; cdr3_aa: CASSIVGGQNEQFF; cdr3_nt: TGTGCCAGTAGTATAGTCGGAGGCCAGAATGAGCAGTTCTTC
j_call: TRBJ2-1; d_call: -; clone_size: few; cdr3_length: 15; v_call: TRBV5-1; cdr3_aa: CASSLGAGSYNEQFF; cdr3_nt: TGCGCCAGCAGCTTGGGTGCAGGCTCCTACAATGAGCAGTTCTTC
j_call: TRBJ1-1; d_call: -; clone_size: few; cdr3_length: 13; v_call: TRBV12-3/TRBV12-4; cdr3_aa: CASRDRGNTEAFF; cdr3_nt: TGTGCCAGCAGAGACAGAGGGAACACTGAAGCTTTCTTT
j_call: TRBJ1-4; d_call: -; clone_size: -; cdr3_length: 14; v_call: TRBV28; cdr3_aa: CASSFPQGGGKLFF; cdr3_nt: TGTGCCAGCAGTTTCCCACAGGGCGGGGGAAAACTGTTTTTT
j_call: TRBJ1-1; d_call: TRBD1; clone_size: -; cdr3_length: 16; v_call: TRBV5-1; cdr3_aa: CASSRGDRGRGEKAFF; cdr3_nt: TGCGCCAGCAGCCGTGGGGACAGGGGAAGAGGGGAAAAAGCTTTCTTT
j_call: TRBJ1-5; d_call: TRBD1; clone_size: -; cdr3_length: 16; v_call: TRBV15; cdr3_aa: CATSRVNRGRDQPQHF; cdr3_nt: TGTGCCACCAGCAGAGTTAACAGGGGTCGGGATCAGCCCCAGCATTTT
j_call: TRBJ1-2; d_call: -; clone_size: once; cdr3_length: 14; v_call: TRBV19; cdr3_aa: CASSLSPGLYGYTF; cdr3_nt: TGTGCCAGTAGTCTCTCCCCCGGGTTGTATGGCTACACCTTC
j_call: TRBJ2-5; d_call: -; clone_size: few; cdr3_length: 15; v_call: TRBV27; cdr3_aa: CASSLHLEPKETQYF; cdr3_nt: TGTGCCAGCAGTTTACACTTAGAGCCTAAAGAGACCCAGTACTTC
j_call: TRBJ1-2; d_call: -; clone_size: -; cdr3_length: 15; v_call: TRBV10-3; cdr3_aa: CAISELGVGTDGYTF; cdr3_nt: TGTGCCATCAGTGAGTTGGGGGTGGGAACGGATGGCTACACCTTC
j_call: TRBJ2-3; d_call: -; clone_size: once; cdr3_length: 16; v_call: TRBV6-5; cdr3_aa: CASSYSGVGSTDTQYF; cdr3_nt: TGTGCCAGCAGTTACTCGGGAGTGGGGAGCACAGATACGCAGTATTTT
j_call: TRBJ2-1; d_call: TRBD2; clone_size: -; cdr3_length: 16; v_call: TRBV11-2; cdr3_aa: CASSLAGTSGSGEQFF; cdr3_nt: TGTGCCAGCAGCTTGGCAGGGACTAGCGGCTCGGGTGAGCAGTTCTTC
j_call: TRBJ2-7; d_call: TRBD2; clone_size: -; cdr3_length: 13; v_call: TRBV7-9; cdr3_aa: CASSLPRGGEQYF; cdr3_nt: TGTGCCAGCAGCTTACCAAGGGGAGGGGAGCAGTACTTC
j_call: TRBJ2-2; d_call: -; clone_size: -; cdr3_length: 12; v_call: TRBV7-9; cdr3_aa: CASSAYTGELFF; cdr3_nt: TGTGCCAGCAGCGCCTACACCGGGGAGCTGTTTTTT
j_call: TRBJ1-2; d_call: -; clone_size: -; cdr3_length: 16; v_call: TRBV15; cdr3_aa: CATSRGSGSVNYGYTF; cdr3_nt: TGTGCCACCAGCAGAGGCTCAGGGTCGGTCAACTATGGCTACACCTTC
j_call: TRBJ1-2; d_call: -; clone_size: -; cdr3_length: 13; v_call: TRBV5-6; cdr3_aa: CASSPGQNYGYTF; cdr3_nt: TGTGCCAGCAGCCCTGGGCAGAACTATGGCTACACCTTC
j_call: TRBJ2-5; d_call: -; clone_size: -; cdr3_length: 13; v_call: TRBV5-1; cdr3_aa: CASSLVKQETQYF; cdr3_nt: TGCGCCAGCAGCTTGGTCAAGCAAGAGACCCAGTACTTC
j_call: TRBJ1-5; d_call: -; clone_size: -; cdr3_length: 16; v_call: TRBV28; cdr3_aa: CASSLVGNRPNQPQHF; cdr3_nt: TGTGCCAGCAGTTTGGTCGGGAACAGACCCAATCAGCCCCAGCATTTT
j_call: TRBJ2-7; d_call: -; clone_size: few; cdr3_length: 15; v_call: TRBV6-5; cdr3_aa: CASSPDGSSSYEQYF; cdr3_nt: TGTGCCAGCAGCCCAGACGGGTCTAGCTCCTACGAGCAGTACTTC
j_call: TRBJ2-1; d_call: TRBD2; clone_size: -; cdr3_length: 16; v_call: TRBV3-1/TRBV3-2; cdr3_aa: CASSPKLAEVNNEQFF; cdr3_nt: TGTGCCAGCAGCCCCAAACTAGCGGAGGTAAACAATGAGCAGTTCTTC
j_call: TRBJ1-2; d_call: -; clone_size: -; cdr3_length: 12; v_call: TRBV6-2/TRBV6-3; cdr3_aa: CASSRGPYGYTF; cdr3_nt: TGTGCCAGCAGCCGAGGACCCTATGGCTACACCTTC
j_call: TRBJ2-7; d_call: -; clone_size: -; cdr3_length: 15; v_call: TRBV27; cdr3_aa: CASSFTYGPVYEQYF; cdr3_nt: TGTGCCAGCAGTTTTACTTACGGGCCTGTCTACGAGCAGTACTTC
j_call: TRBJ2-7; d_call: TRBD1; clone_size: -; cdr3_length: 14; v_call: TRBV7-6; cdr3_aa: CASSTQGADYEQYF; cdr3_nt: TGTGCCAGCAGTACACAGGGGGCCGATTACGAGCAGTACTTC
j_call: TRBJ1-6; d_call: -; clone_size: once; cdr3_length: 16; v_call: TRBV6-1; cdr3_aa: CASSEIEAGWDSPLHF; cdr3_nt: TGTGCCAGCAGTGAAATCGAGGCAGGGTGGGATTCACCCCTCCACTTT
j_call: TRBJ1-2; d_call: -; clone_size: -; cdr3_length: 15; v_call: TRBV19; cdr3_aa: CASSIDPGPVYGYTF; cdr3_nt: TGTGCCAGTAGTATAGATCCAGGACCCGTCTATGGCTACACCTTC
j_call: TRBJ2-1; d_call: TRBD1; clone_size: -; cdr3_length: 16; v_call: TRBV5-1; cdr3_aa: CASSLEGQGLYNEQFF; cdr3_nt: TGCGCCAGCAGCTTGGAGGGACAGGGGTTGTACAATGAGCAGTTCTTC
j_call: TRBJ1-1; d_call: -; clone_size: -; cdr3_length: 16; v_call: TRBV4-1; cdr3_aa: CASSQDQSALNTEAFF; cdr3_nt: TGCGCCAGCAGCCAAGATCAGTCAGCCTTGAACACTGAAGCTTTCTTT
j_call: TRBJ1-1; d_call: TRBD1; clone_size: -; cdr3_length: 13; v_call: TRBV7-2; cdr3_aa: CASSLVGQGAAFF; cdr3_nt: TGTGCCAGCAGCTTAGTGGGACAGGGGGCCGCTTTCTTT
j_call: TRBJ2-2; d_call: TRBD1; clone_size: -; cdr3_length: 15; v_call: TRBV10-3; cdr3_aa: CAISAGQGASGELFF; cdr3_nt: TGTGCCATCAGTGCGGGACAGGGGGCGAGCGGGGAGCTGTTTTTT
j_call: TRBJ1-1; d_call: -; clone_size: -; cdr3_length: 14; v_call: TRBV19; cdr3_aa: CASTGREMNTEAFF; cdr3_nt: TGTGCCAGTACTGGTAGGGAAATGAACACTGAAGCTTTCTTT
j_call: TRBJ2-3; d_call: -; clone_size: -; cdr3_length: 16; v_call: TRBV6-5; cdr3_aa: CASSSGTRYGTDTQYF; cdr3_nt: TGTGCCAGCAGTTCGGGGACAAGATACGGCACAGATACGCAGTATTTT
j_call: TRBJ2-5; d_call: TRBD1; clone_size: medium-sized; cdr3_length: 15; v_call: TRBV7-8; cdr3_aa: CASSFLAGGVETQYF; cdr3_nt: TGTGCCAGCAGCTTTTTAGCAGGGGGAGTGGAGACCCAGTACTTC
j_call: TRBJ2-5; d_call: -; clone_size: -; cdr3_length: 13; v_call: TRBV7-2; cdr3_aa: CATMVGVQETQYF; cdr3_nt: TGTGCTACAATGGTGGGGGTCCAAGAGACCCAGTACTTC
j_call: TRBJ2-3; d_call: TRBD2; clone_size: few; cdr3_length: 17; v_call: TRBV4-2; cdr3_aa: CASSPHSGTSGTDTQYF; cdr3_nt: TGTGCCAGCAGCCCGCACTCCGGGACTAGCGGCACAGATACGCAGTATTTT
j_call: TRBJ2-7; d_call: TRBD1; clone_size: -; cdr3_length: 15; v_call: TRBV2; cdr3_aa: CASGALGTGQYEQYF; cdr3_nt: TGTGCCAGCGGGGCCCTCGGGACAGGGCAATACGAGCAGTACTTC
j_call: TRBJ1-1; d_call: -; clone_size: -; cdr3_length: 16; v_call: TRBV19; cdr3_aa: CASSIESPSPNTEAFF; cdr3_nt: TGTGCCAGTAGTATAGAATCCCCCTCGCCGAACACTGAAGCTTTCTTT
j_call: TRBJ1-1; d_call: TRBD1; clone_size: -; cdr3_length: 12; v_call: TRBV7-9; cdr3_aa: CASSLRQGNAFF; cdr3_nt: TGTGCCAGCAGCCTCCGACAGGGGAATGCTTTCTTT
j_call: TRBJ1-1; d_call: -; clone_size: -; cdr3_length: 15; v_call: TRBV9; cdr3_aa: CASSVNQGVNTEAFF; cdr3_nt: TGTGCCAGCAGCGTAAACCAGGGTGTGAACACTGAAGCTTTCTTT
j_call: TRBJ2-3; d_call: -; clone_size: -; cdr3_length: 15; v_call: TRBV6-5; cdr3_aa: CASRKEWGVTDTQYF; cdr3_nt: TGTGCCAGCAGAAAGGAATGGGGGGTCACAGATACGCAGTATTTT
j_call: TRBJ2-1; d_call: TRBD2; clone_size: -; cdr3_length: 14; v_call: TRBV5-4; cdr3_aa: CATRGGGACLEQFF; cdr3_nt: TGTGCCACCAGGGGCGGGGGGGCCTGTTTAGAGCAGTTCTTC
j_call: TRBJ2-2; d_call: -; clone_size: -; cdr3_length: 12; v_call: TRBV7-3; cdr3_aa: CASSTNTGELFF; cdr3_nt: TGTGCCAGCAGCACGAACACCGGGGAGCTGTTTTTT
j_call: TRBJ2-1; d_call: -; clone_size: few; cdr3_length: 16; v_call: TRBV7-2; cdr3_aa: CASSPEGRTSYNEQFF; cdr3_nt: TGTGCCAGCAGCCCGGAAGGGCGGACCTCCTACAATGAGCAGTTCTTC